Listed here is a single T cell receptor beta chain. The target antigen is unknown. The germline gene is not matched at one end of the junction; a read error may be the cause. The data derive from a study of OX40 agonist ivuxolimab in advanced cancers. Background on the study: Ivuxolimab, an antibody acting as an agonist of OX40 (CD134), was used to treat patients. Study results and limitations: With doses of 0.1 to 3.0 mg/kg, CD4+ and CD8+ blood T cells had undergone clonal expansion by week 6. The average count of expanded clones was higher among CD8+ T cells than among CD4+.

Sequencing was performed with immunoSEQ multiplex PCR; in TCRdb, only in-frame clones are kept and a portion is missing. The sample has 90,000 to 100,000 clones; about 96% are singletons. Germline assignment: CDR1 SGHRS and CDR2 YFSETQ. The CDR3 consists of 13 residues. The chain couples TRBV5-1 to TRBJ2-7; D gene uncertain. The TCR sequence derives from an adult with an advanced solid tumor such as melanoma, head and neck, liver or kidney cancer. The material sequenced was CD4+ or CD8+ T cells sorted from blood, taken in a trial of the OX40 agonist ivuxolimab. CDR3 bases: TGTGCCAGCAGCTACAGCAGCTCCTACGAGCAGTACTTC. This gives the protein CASSYSSSYEQYF. Variable domain in full (rest from reference TRBV5-1 and TRBJ2-7): KAGVTQTPRYLIKTRGQQVTLSCSPISGHRSVSWYQQTPGQGLQFLFEYFSETQRNKGNFPGRFSGRQFSNSRSEMNVSTLELGDSALYLCASSYSSSYEQYFGPGTRLTVT.